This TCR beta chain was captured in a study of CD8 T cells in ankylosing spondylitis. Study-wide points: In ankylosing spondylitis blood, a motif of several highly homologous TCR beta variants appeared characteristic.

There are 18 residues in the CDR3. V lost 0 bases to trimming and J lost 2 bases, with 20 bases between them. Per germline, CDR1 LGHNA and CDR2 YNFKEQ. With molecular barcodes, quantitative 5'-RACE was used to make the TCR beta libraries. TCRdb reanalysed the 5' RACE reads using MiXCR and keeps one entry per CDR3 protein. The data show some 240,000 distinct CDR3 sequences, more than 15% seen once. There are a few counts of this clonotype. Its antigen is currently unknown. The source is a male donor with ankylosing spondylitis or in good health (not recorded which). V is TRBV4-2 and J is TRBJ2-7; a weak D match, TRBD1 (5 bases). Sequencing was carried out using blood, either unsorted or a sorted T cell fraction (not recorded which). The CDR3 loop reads CASSQEWGDNLTPYEQYF. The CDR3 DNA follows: TGTGCCAGCAGCCAAGAATGGGGCGACAACCTGACTCCCTACGAGCAGTACTTC.